A selection of T cell receptor beta chains follows, all from one sample in a study of T cells in Graves' hyperthyroidism and ophthalmopathy. TCRdb analysed the multiplex PCR reads with MiXCR anew, one entry per CDR3 protein. The sample holds fewer than 450,000 distinct CDR3 sequences, 13% to 15% seen once. What was sequenced was blood. These receptors were taken from a woman aged 55-69 years with Graves' ophthalmopathy. Each CDR3 is given without its conserved first and last residue.

V: TRBV15; J: TRBJ2-1; CDR3: ATSRDRGVEQF
V: TRBV20-1; J: TRBJ2-7; CDR3: SARELALGEQY
V: TRBV28; J: TRBJ2-2; CDR3: ASSLARGRPPKKTGELF
V: TRBV28; J: TRBJ2-3; CDR3: ASRANGGGSTDTQY
V: TRBV12-3/TRBV12-4; J: TRBJ2-7; CDR3: ASSLGARRYEQY
V: TRBV12-3/TRBV12-4; J: TRBJ2-1; CDR3: ASSLRGQGRYNEQF
V: TRBV6-1; J: TRBJ2-7; CDR3: ASSKQGTGNYEQY
V: TRBV7-9; J: TRBJ2-7; CDR3: ASTLSGSSYEQY
V: TRBV29-1; J: TRBJ1-1; CDR3: SVEKTLNTEAF
V: TRBV5-1; J: TRBJ2-1; CDR3: ASSPTRGTSGSYNEQF
V: TRBV11-2; J: TRBJ2-3; CDR3: ASRAWGPDTQY
V: TRBV6-1; J: TRBJ1-2; CDR3: ASSRDRGQVNPGYT
V: TRBV20-1; J: TRBJ2-1; CDR3: SVGVSYNEQF
V: TRBV10-1; J: TRBJ1-1; CDR3: ASSPSRVTEAF
V: TRBV20-1; J: TRBJ1-5; CDR3: SALTGRPDDQPQH
V: TRBV20-1; J: TRBJ2-7; CDR3: SARGDNSYEQY
V: TRBV5-1; J: TRBJ1-5; CDR3: ASSPDGNQPQH
V: TRBV7-9; J: TRBJ2-1; CDR3: ASSPFGDRAYNEQF
V: TRBV29-1; J: TRBJ2-1; CDR3: SVEARRGVDEQF
V: TRBV15; J: TRBJ2-7; CDR3: ATSFSAGTLAYEQY
V: TRBV20-1; J: TRBJ2-5; CDR3: SAATGGETQY
V: TRBV11-2; J: TRBJ2-2; CDR3: ASSLDRSTGELF
V: TRBV4-2; J: TRBJ2-2; CDR3: ASSETYWRGSTGELF
V: TRBV30; J: TRBJ2-7; CDR3: AWRPKGLAVEGQY
V: TRBV2; J: TRBJ2-3; CDR3: ASIRVASDTQY
V: TRBV7-2; J: TRBJ2-1; CDR3: ASSLDTNEQF
V: TRBV28; J: TRBJ2-5; CDR3: ASSTRDRYQETQY
V: TRBV5-1; J: TRBJ2-1; CDR3: ASSFFVTRSSNEQF
V: TRBV2; J: TRBJ1-2; CDR3: ASSLQGRVKGYT
V: TRBV4-2; J: TRBJ2-1; CDR3: ASSQTGTNYNEQF
V: TRBV24-1; J: TRBJ1-1; CDR3: ATTMGQGGFEVVNTEAF
V: TRBV13; J: TRBJ2-3; CDR3: ASSTSTSGVGDTQY
V: TRBV6-6; J: TRBJ2-7; CDR3: ASSYRGDYEQY
V: TRBV20-1; J: TRBJ2-7; CDR3: SARETGGSYEQY
V: TRBV28; J: TRBJ2-3; CDR3: ASSPWGAGRGSLDTQY
V: TRBV6-1; J: TRBJ2-7; CDR3: ASSESLLYEQY
V: TRBV20-1; J: TRBJ2-7; CDR3: SAVLAPEQY
V: TRBV6-5; J: TRBJ1-3; CDR3: ASSYRQGVGNTIY
V: TRBV9; J: TRBJ2-1; CDR3: ASSVRLAGAKTNEQF
V: TRBV7-2; J: TRBJ2-7; CDR3: ASSLGRLSYEQY
V: TRBV5-1; J: TRBJ1-2; CDR3: ASTSTGLSNYGYT
V: TRBV20-1; J: TRBJ2-7; CDR3: SARVGETGNYEQY
V: TRBV3-1; J: TRBJ1-1; CDR3: ASSQDRANTEAF
V: TRBV5-1; J: TRBJ1-4; CDR3: ASSSGTGLEKLF
V: TRBV9; J: TRBJ2-5; CDR3: ASSVTALAGAGETQY
V: TRBV29-1; J: TRBJ2-1; CDR3: SVKSLPGYNEQF
V: TRBV27; J: TRBJ2-7; CDR3: ASSFAGTGDEQY
V: TRBV20-1; J: TRBJ2-1; CDR3: SARDGTSGRTDEQF
V: TRBV3-1; J: TRBJ2-6; CDR3: ASSRASGISGANVLT
V: TRBV20-1; J: TRBJ2-3; CDR3: SALTGLWDTQY
V: TRBV20-1; J: TRBJ2-7; CDR3: SARDLGGLAVFRAGEQY
V: TRBV19; J: TRBJ2-3; CDR3: ASSRAARGADTQY
V: TRBV20-1; J: TRBJ2-2; CDR3: SAQGAGELF